This passage covers 20 T cell receptor beta chains from one sample sequenced in a study of T cells expressing NK-cell markers. TCRdb reprocessed the 5' RACE reads; each CDR3 protein has one entry and no DNA is given. The sample data list almost 450,000 distinct CDR3 sequences. Sequences were obtained from blood T cells: a sorted CD56 or NKG2C T cell subset, CD4+ or CD8+ T cells, or bulk PBMC T cells (not recorded which). The receptors come from a woman between 18 and 69 years old in good health.

This sequence joins TRBV29-1 and TRBJ2-6. Germline V gene lookup returns CDR1 SQVTM and CDR2 ANQGSEA. The CDR3 extends over 13 amino acids. This CDR3 is CSHRLFGANVLTF.

The chain is built from TRBV27 and TRBJ2-7; checking the TCRdb D call of TRBD1 is not possible without DNA. Germline CDR1 and CDR2: MNHEY and SMNVEV (reference sequence). This CDR3 comprises 14 residues. CDR3 region: CASMDRGGGYEQYF.

The V call is TRBV20-1, the J call TRBJ2-1; with no DNA, the TCRdb D assignment of TRBD1 cannot be verified. Germline CDR1 and CDR2: DFQATT and SNEGSKA (reference sequence). The CDR3 length is 15 residues. CDR3 amino acids: CSAPGSGASYNEQFF.

V and J are TRBV7-2 and TRBJ2-4; TCRdb returns TRBD1, unconfirmable since there is no DNA. The germline CDR1 and CDR2 sequences are SGHTA and FQGNSA. The CDR3 runs 14 residues. Here the CDR3 reads CASTPAETKNIQYF.

This chain joins TRBV6-2 or TRBV6-3 and TRBJ1-1; TCRdb selects TRBD1, and the lack of DNA leaves this call unchecked. The CDR3 spans 16 residues. CDR1 is MNHEY and CDR2 is SVGEGT in the germline V gene. CDR3 amino acids: CASSYSTDRGGTEAFF.

CDR3: CSVAGRLQETQYF. The chain combines TRBV29-1 with TRBJ2-5. CDR3 size: 13 residues. CDR1 is SQVTM, CDR2 ANQGSEA, per germline.

The chain has TRBV18 and TRBJ2-1; TCRdb calls TRBD2, which cannot be checked without DNA. The V gene's germline CDR1 is KGHSH and CDR2 LQKENI. There are 16 residues in the CDR3. The CDR3 sequence: CASSLLSPIIYNEQFF.

The CDR3 sequence is CASSQDDRSGANVLTF. This chain joins TRBV4-2 and TRBJ2-6. Germline V gene lookup returns CDR1 LGHNA and CDR2 YNFKEQ. This CDR3 spans 16 amino acids.

The chain is built from TRBV6-2 or TRBV6-3 and TRBJ1-5; TCRdb selects TRBD1, and the lack of DNA leaves this call unchecked. There are 14 residues in the CDR3. Germline V gene data show CDR1 as MNHEY and CDR2 as SVGEGT. CDR3 sequence: CATRTGEWGQPQHF.

The J gene is TRBJ1-3, the V gene TRBV7-9. The length of the CDR3 is 16 residues. Looked up from germline, CDR1 is SEHNR and CDR2 is FQNEAQ (reference sequence). CDR3 protein: CASSFSGVRSGNTIYF.

The chain has TRBV7-3 and TRBJ2-7; TCRdb reports TRBD1, a call that lacks DNA to check it against. CDR1 is SGHTA, CDR2 FQGTGA, per germline. This CDR3 comprises 14 residues. The CDR3 region is CASSSLQGAGEQYF.

The V gene is TRBV9, the J gene TRBJ2-7; as DNA is missing, the TRBD1 call by TCRdb cannot be tested. This CDR3 is built from 16 residues. The germline V gene encodes CDR1 SGDLS and CDR2 YYNGEE. The CDR3 sequence is CASSVDPTGVNFEQYF. The full variable domain, its missing parts supplied by reference TRBV9 and TRBJ2-7, is DSGVTQTPKHLITATGQRVTLRCSPRSGDLSVYWYQQSLDQGLQFLIQYYNGEERAKGNILERFSAQQFPDLHSELNLSSLELGDSALYFCASSVDPTGVNFEQYFGPGTRLTVT.

The chain couples TRBV7-2 to TRBJ1-1. In germline, CDR1 is SGHTA, CDR2 FQGNSA. This CDR3 comprises 15 residues. CDR3 in amino acids: CASSLLGMGNTEAFF.

The chain recombines TRBV30 with TRBJ2-1; TCRdb selects TRBD2, and the lack of DNA leaves this call unchecked. This CDR3 contains 15 residues. Looked up from germline, CDR1 is GTSNPN and CDR2 is SVGIG (reference sequence). CDR3 residues: CAWSVFSGSDNEQFF.

The chain links TRBV4-3 to TRBJ1-3; checking the TCRdb D call of TRBD1 is not possible without DNA. There are 16 residues in the CDR3. Per germline, CDR1 LGHNA and CDR2 YSLEER. CDR3 loop: CASSQVRAVSGNTIYF.

The chain recombines TRBV7-9 with TRBJ2-2. The CDR3 contains 11 residues. Germline V CDR1 and CDR2: SEHNR, FQNEAQ (reference sequence). The CDR3 sequence: CASINTGELFF.

The V call is TRBV12-3 or TRBV12-4, the J call TRBJ2-7; the TCRdb call, TRBD2, lacks DNA for checking. CDR3 size: 17 residues. CDR3: CASSGTSGQFFSYEQYF.

The chain recombines TRBV7-9 with TRBJ2-6; TCRdb selects TRBD1, and the lack of DNA leaves this call unchecked. The V gene's germline CDR1 is SEHNR and CDR2 FQNEAQ (reference sequence). There are 17 residues in the CDR3. CDR3 protein: CASSLGTAPPGANVLTF.

The chain links TRBV29-1 to TRBJ2-2; the TRBD1 assignment by TCRdb is unverifiable without DNA. The CDR3 runs to 15 residues. Per germline, CDR1 SQVTM and CDR2 ANQGSEA. The CDR3 sequence: CSVAGPMGIAGELFF.

The V and J genes are TRBV10-3 and TRBJ2-7; TCRdb returns TRBD1, unconfirmable since there is no DNA. There are 15 residues in the CDR3. The germline V gene encodes CDR1 ENHRY and CDR2 SYGVKD. The CDR3: CAISEPGQAIYEQYF.